This T cell receptor (beta chain) emerged from a study of metastatic and nonmetastatic thyroid tumors (dated by TCRdb to the early 2020s). Regarding the study in general: Repertoires from peripheral blood and from tumor or nodule tissue samples of malignant and benign thyroid patients were compared.

The CDR3 runs 16 residues from the cysteine to the phenylalanine. The retained sequence is limited to the CDR3, 48 bases, with the frame set at the first base. Looking up the germline V gene (reference sequence) yields CDR1 LGHDT and CDR2 YNNKEL. The method behind the library was PCR. Data came from an Illumina HiSeq 4000. High-throughput sequencing was used to profile the TCR beta-chain CDR3 region of each patient. From the authors' description of their analysis: CDR3 differences across clinicopathological groups were used to build a classifier for discriminating distant-metastatic papillary thyroid cancer patients. The Shannon index was used to assess repertoire diversity, and the Morisita-Horn index was used to assess tumor-blood repertoire similarity. TCRdb's own reprocessing of the public reads used fastp at Q25 and MiXCR and kept productive beta chains. TCRdb, rather than the study authors, made the V and J calls. The sample table contains around 30,000 clones; only one count was recorded for approximately 11% of them. The ten largest account for roughly 16% of the sample.

Details on this clone: This receptor's antigen is unknown. Sequence at one end of the junction differs from germline and may be a read error.

The paper as a whole reports these results and caveats: In both blood and tumor samples, malignant tumors were reported to have significantly higher TCR beta diversity than benign nodules.

No patient had received any treatment before thyroid surgery. Using T-cell receptor beta sequencing, the study looked back at clinical samples from patients collected from the early 2010s to the late 2010s. This receptor was identified in a female donor with papillary thyroid cancer or a benign thyroid nodule (not recorded which). Some clones in this sample may be carry-over from other donors' samples. The chain is encoded by TRBV3-1 joined to TRBJ2-5; a weak D assignment points to TRBD2 (6 bases agree). The sample taken for sequencing was blood. Read as DNA, the sequence is TGTGCTAGCAGCAGACGACTAGATGTCGGGCAAGAGACCCAGTACTTC. Its translation is CASSRRLDVGQETQYF.